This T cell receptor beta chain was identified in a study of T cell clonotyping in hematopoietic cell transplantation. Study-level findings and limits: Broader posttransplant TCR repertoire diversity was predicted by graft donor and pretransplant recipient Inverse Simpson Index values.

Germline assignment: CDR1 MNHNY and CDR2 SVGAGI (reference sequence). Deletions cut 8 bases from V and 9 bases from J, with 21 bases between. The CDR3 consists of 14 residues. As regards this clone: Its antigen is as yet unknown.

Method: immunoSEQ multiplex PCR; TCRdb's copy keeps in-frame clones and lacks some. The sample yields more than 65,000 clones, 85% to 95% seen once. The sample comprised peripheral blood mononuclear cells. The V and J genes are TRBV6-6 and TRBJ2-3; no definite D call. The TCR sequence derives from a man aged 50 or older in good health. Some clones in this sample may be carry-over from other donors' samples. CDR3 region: CASGDAARSRTQYF. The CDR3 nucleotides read TGTGCCAGCGGCGATGCGGCCAGGAGTAGGACGCAGTATTTT.